This TCR beta chain was recovered during a study of blood T cells in healthy people across ages. Findings and limits, study-wide: Naive T cell percentage showed a strong correlation with TCR beta diversity.

Donors ranged from about 6 to 90 years old and were healthy Caucasians in Russia. Peripheral blood samples of around 9.5 milliliters were drawn from each donor. The CDR3 extends over 17 amino acids. Per the germline V gene, CDR1 is SEHNR and CDR2 is FQNEAQ (reference sequence). Deletions cut 4 bases from V and 2 bases from J, with 15 bases between. Using a J-beta primer mix together with a sample-barcoded 5' primer, a second PCR was run for about 6 to 11 cycles. MiXCR was run by TCRdb on the 5' RACE reads, yielding one entry per CDR3 protein. This table has about 1.6 million distinct CDR3 sequences, about 35% appearing once. As regards this clonotype: What it binds is not known.

The sequence came from a woman aged 25 to 39 in good health. The gene calls are TRBV7-9 and TRBJ2-6, with D possibly matching TRBD2 (5 bases). Sequencing was performed on blood. The CDR3 nucleotides read TGTGCCAGCAGCTCTGGAGCGGAAGTGGCTGGGGCCAACGTCCTGACTTTC. Translating gives CASSSGAEVAGANVLTF.